This T cell receptor (beta chain) was sequenced in a study of OX40 agonist ivuxolimab in advanced cancers. Using immunoSEQ multiplex PCR, the repertoire was profiled, and TCRdb retains in-frame clones only, with some absent. The sample contains about 110,000 clones, 90% of which appear only once. The V gene lost 0 bases and the J gene lost 5 bases, with 11 bases spanning the gap. The CDR3 sequence is 14 residues long. Germline CDR1 KGHSH, CDR2 LQKENI. Specimen: CD4+ or CD8+ T cells sorted from blood, collected in a trial of the OX40 agonist ivuxolimab. V usage is TRBV18 and J usage is TRBJ2-7, with no clear D. The TCR comes from an adult with an advanced solid tumor such as melanoma, head and neck, liver or kidney cancer. The CDR3 is CASSPPIGPHEQYF. The CDR3 nucleotides are TGTGCCAGCTCACCACCAATAGGGCCCCACGAGCAGTACTTC.